This T cell receptor beta chain was observed in a study of cytomegalovirus exposure and HLA in healthy donors (dated by TCRdb to about 2017). General notes on the study: An earlier analysis of 550 to 700 of the donors reported more than 250 Gb of sequence data and approximately 110 million unique TCR beta sequences from about 200 million T cells. Typing coverage varied by locus: roughly 629-630 donors for A, B, C, DRB1 and DQB1; more than 500 for DQA1; more than 600 for DPA1; around 490 for DPB1. Using immunosequencing, the study profiled T cell repertoires from about 650 subjects and related those repertoires to cytomegalovirus serostatus. A later genetic analysis used genome-wide SNP genotypes for about 65% of the 666 donors, treating that subset as a discovery cohort. Across approximately 400 genotyped donors of the cohort, an average of roughly 250,000 unique TCR beta nucleotide sequences per donor were sequenced, and approximately 17% of those sequences were non-productive. A later analysis re-analyzed previously published TCR beta repertoires from 666 donors and added high-resolution HLA genotyping to study TCR occurrence patterns. Along with the roughly 610-subject first cohort, a separate validation cohort of 120 different subjects was used. The aim of the study was to test whether cataloging public T cell receptors could identify signatures of past pathogen exposure. Both class I and class II loci were covered by HLA typing, at four-digit resolution. The study combined high-throughput TCR immunosequencing, statistical association of individual TCRs with disease status, and machine learning to predict cytomegalovirus infection status. An early release covering around 630 HLA-typed donors comprised about 300 gigabases of sequencing data and tens of millions of unique TCR sequences. Of the roughly 400 genotyped donors, roughly 85% fell in the genetic ancestry cluster associated with self-reported Caucasian donors. All discovery cohort repertoires had been generated on a single sequencing platform. Alongside the repertoire data, information on donor age, sex, ethnicity and CMV serostatus was compiled. Rather than drawing on any new phenotypic data, the later analysis identified candidate immune exposures from TCR beta sequences and the way those sequences occurred across donors. An earlier analysis of around 580 of the donors used high-throughput TCR beta sequencing to judge whether each TCR beta V gene segment behaved as functional or pseudogenic. Several DR-DQ haplotypes were treated as single units for association and clustering because of strong linkage in the cohort. Broader findings and caveats from the paper: When HLA alleles, especially DR and DQ, strongly co-occurred, attributing TCR associations to individual alleles was difficult. Specific HLA alleles were associated with 15,000 to 20,000 TCR beta sequences at a false discovery rate of 0.05 in a later analysis. A later analysis reported that several top co-occurrence clusters appeared linked to parvovirus B19, influenza, CMV and Epstein-Barr virus. Because HLA typing was unavailable for some donors at each locus, only the typed subset was used in association tests. Because counts were too low, approximately 18 rarely observed V segments, including chromosome 9 orphons, were excluded from the earlier analysis of 500 to 700 of the donors. In a later analysis, most CMV-associated TCR beta chains were found to appear HLA-restricted, with HLA associations seemingly driven largely by CMV exposure. A further reported finding was that TCR beta sequences accurately predicted the HLA-A and HLA-B alleles for most subjects in the first cohort. According to the authors, the approach could potentially be generalized to other disease states and immunological phenotypes. Compared with equally common non-associated chains, HLA-associated TCR beta chains in a later analysis were more clonally expanded and had lower generation probabilities. In a later genetic analysis, fewer N-insertions in productive TCRs were reported among donors in an Asian-associated ancestry cluster than the roughly 700-donor mean. A group of highly shared sequence variants was considered likely to be a technical artifact of the sequencing pipeline. The presence/absence analyses assumed that sequencing depth was roughly uniform across donors, and that assumption may not be true. In a later analysis, the rate of TCR association differed among HLA loci, with DRB1 alleles having the most associated TCRs and HLA-C alleles having the fewest. Most TCR sequences were observed very rarely across donors, whereas some public TCRs were present in many individuals. In the study, approximately 160 TCR beta chains were listed as associated with cytomegalovirus. Broadly in line with IMGT annotations, most TCR beta V segments showed up in productive rearrangements about 87% or about 30% of the time in an earlier analysis of some 590 of the donors. In a later genetic analysis, a missense DCLRE1C variant was associated with V-gene and J-gene trimming of TCR beta chains, and the association was replicated in an independent cohort. The classifier was reported to diagnose cytomegalovirus status with high specificity and sensitivity in both the original cohort and the validation cohort. The cohort was sequenced for TCR beta chains only, and without alpha or paired-chain data the features that could be detected were limited. Correlated functional status among segregating V segments might reflect linkage disequilibrium, but an unknown experimental factor could not be ruled out. Immune exposure information for the cohort was limited to CMV serostatus. In vitro tests confirmed that a few of the cytomegalovirus-associated TCR beta chains recognize cytomegalovirus antigens.

In total, roughly 710 healthy bone marrow donors made up the cohort. At the time of sampling, every cohort member was nominally healthy, though immune exposures that went unrecorded were likely present. The donor tested CMV seropositive and was one of the 289 seropositive cohort members. Each donor provided a peripheral blood sample, and peripheral blood mononuclear cells were used for TCR beta sequencing. The Qiagen DNeasy Blood Extraction Kit was used to extract genomic DNA from the blood cell samples. The library was built by means of the immunoSEQ multiplex PCR assay. A mixture of 60 forward primers for TCR Vbeta segments and 13 reverse primers for TCR Jbeta segments was used in the multiplex PCR. Amplification of the CDR3 region of rearranged TCR beta genes was performed with a multiplex PCR assay on genomic DNA. Amplified TCR beta libraries were sequenced as 87-base-pair reads on the Illumina HiSeq System. The source study handled its data this way. Across the roughly 640 repertoires, a later analysis counted tens of millions of unique TCR beta chains, around 10 million of which were shared by at least two donors. A nearest-neighbor algorithm error-corrected the raw reads and collapsed the reads into unique sequences, merging closely related sequences to remove PCR and sequencing errors. Alignment of CDR3 sequences to IMGT reference sequences was used to assign V, D and J gene segments. For a sequence to be retained, a match of at least six nucleotides to both a V gene segment and a J gene segment was required. Rearrangements were classified as productive when the CDR3 lacked stop codons and remained in frame with V and J, and all other rearrangements were classified as non-productive. CDR3 was defined by IMGT convention, running from the second conserved V-encoded cysteine to the conserved J-encoded phenylalanine. The earlier analysis of approximately 500 of the donors excluded sequences that lacked an unambiguous match to a single V gene segment. An earlier analysis of just under 600 of the donors called V segments functional above 56.7% productive rearrangements and segregating when the between-donor standard deviation exceeded 5%. A statistical classification framework was built to diagnose cytomegalovirus status from the catalog of TCR beta chain sequences. A later analysis assigned V and J genes by comparing TCR nucleotide sequences with IMGT/GENE-DB human TR gene sequences. In a later analysis, CDR3 sequences and most-parsimonious VDJ recombination scenarios were assigned using the TCRdist pipeline. A later analysis defined each TCR beta chain by its CDR3 amino acid sequence plus V-gene family, and excluded reads lacking a unique V-gene family. To address suspected cross-contamination and a sequencing artifact, a later analysis removed 450 to 700 highly shared, low-generation-probability nucleotide sequences. In a later analysis, a clonal expansion index for each public chain was calculated from normalized within-repertoire ranks of inferred template counts. In a later analysis, generation probabilities were computed with a VDJ recombination model fitted to out-of-frame rearrangements, and the resulting probabilities were checked against IGoR. A later analysis scored TCR-TCR, TCR-HLA and TCR-CMV co-occurrence with hypergeometric tests, applying a repertoire-size bias correction to TCR pairs. False discovery rates were estimated in a later analysis by permuting HLA or CMV assignments 20 times. In a later analysis, co-occurring TCRs were grouped using DBSCAN, and TCRdist sequence similarity was added for clustering within HLA-allele-positive subsets. For co-occurrence clustering, repertoires with fewer than 30,000 or more than 120,000 public chains were excluded, along with several repertoires with anomalous nucleotide sharing. Here the immuneACCESS table is served through TCRdb, limited to in-frame sequences with V and J called. Missing clones are a known gap in these copies; in checked studies unresolved V genes cover under half, and the rest lacks a known reason. The V and J calls and the clone size are those of that table, but D and trimming were determined from the DNA. This sample has roughly 160,000 clones in its table, and approximately 80% of those were observed once. Of the sample, more than 9.5% falls within the top ten clones.

A remark on this clone: Its antigen has not been determined. There are no base qualities to consult, and no much larger clone falls within one base.

Sequenced sample: PBMCs. The clonotype originates from a man between 18 and 29 years old in good health and CMV-seropositive.

CDR3 sequence: CAWRRDRGHTEAFF. The DNA is TGTGCCTGGAGGAGAGACAGGGGGCACACTGAAGCTTTCTTT. The chain couples TRBV30 to TRBJ1-1, and 10 junctional nucleotides match TRBD1. V is pruned by 3 bases and J by 3 bases, leaving 4 bases of the junction without a gene match. From a lookup of the germline V gene (reference sequence), CDR1 and CDR2 are GTSNPN and SVGIG. The CDR3, cysteine through phenylalanine, is 14 amino acids long. The read is trimmed to its CDR3 DNA, 42 bases read in frame from base 1.